Listed here is a single TCR beta chain. The record originates from a study of CD8 T cells in Susac syndrome. The RNA input was roughly 0.45 to 1 ug, and it was reverse transcribed with random hexamers. TCRdb re-analysed the immunoSEQ multiplex PCR reads in MiXCR, keeping a single row per CDR3 protein. The top ten hold approximately 0.14% of the sample, which has approximately 170,000 distinct CDR3 sequences, around 95% seen once. CDR3 length: 12 amino acids. Germline trimming cut 5 bases from V and 14 bases from J; bases unmatched to any gene: 10. The chain carries TRBV12-3 or TRBV12-4 and TRBJ1-1, with 8 bases lining up with TRBD1. Sequencing input: CD4+ T cells from PBMCs. The TCR sequence derives from a human donor in good health. The DNA of the CDR3 is TGTGCCAGCAGTCTCGCGACAGGGGTCCGATTCTTT. Protein product: CASSLATGVRFF.